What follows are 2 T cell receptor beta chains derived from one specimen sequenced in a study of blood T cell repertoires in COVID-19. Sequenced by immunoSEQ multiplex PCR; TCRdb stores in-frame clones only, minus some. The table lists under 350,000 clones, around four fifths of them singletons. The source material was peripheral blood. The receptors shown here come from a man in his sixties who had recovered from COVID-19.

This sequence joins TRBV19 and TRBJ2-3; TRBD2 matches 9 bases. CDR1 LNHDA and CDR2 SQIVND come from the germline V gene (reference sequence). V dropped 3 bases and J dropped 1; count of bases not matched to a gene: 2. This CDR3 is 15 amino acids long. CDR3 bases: TGTGCCAGTAGTATTGCGGGGGGGCGCACAGATACGCAGTATTTT. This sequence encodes CASSIAGGRTDTQYF.

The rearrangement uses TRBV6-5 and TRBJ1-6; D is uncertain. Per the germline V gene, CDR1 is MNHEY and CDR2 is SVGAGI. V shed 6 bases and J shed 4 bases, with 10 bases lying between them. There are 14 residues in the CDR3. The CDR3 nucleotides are TGTGCCAGCAGGCCTTTGGCTTATAATTCACCCCTCCACTTT. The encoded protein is CASRPLAYNSPLHF.